What follows describes a single T cell receptor beta chain. Its specificity is not known. Trimming shortened V by 1 base and J by 5 bases, and 17 bases separated the two germline ends. Germline CDR1 MGHRA, CDR2 YSYEKL. This CDR3 is built from 16 residues. The sample comes from a study of T cells in Graves' hyperthyroidism and ophthalmopathy. Study overall: Peripheral blood samples were taken at initial diagnosis, prior to any treatment.

Patients were excluded for uncontrolled infection, other autoimmune disease, pregnancy or lactation. The investigators amplified TCR beta CDR3 regions from RNA transcripts. Initially, a first-round RT-PCR of the TCR CDR3 employed the HTBI primer set. TCRdb fed the multiplex PCR reads into MiXCR, producing one record per CDR3 protein. The sample has over 300,000 distinct CDR3 sequences, 12% to 15% seen once. Study-level points and caveats: The model made its ophthalmopathy prediction, and onset followed a median 6.5 months later. Blood also held most thyroid clonotypes expanded beyond 0.001.

The receptor comes from a woman in her thirties or forties with Graves' ophthalmopathy. The sample comprised blood. This rearrangement joins TRBV4-1 to TRBJ1-2; maybe TRBD1 (6 bases). Written as DNA, the CDR3 is TGCGCCAGCAGCCAAGTACTCTCAGGGGATGGATATGGCTACACCTTC. Translation: CASSQVLSGDGYGYTF.